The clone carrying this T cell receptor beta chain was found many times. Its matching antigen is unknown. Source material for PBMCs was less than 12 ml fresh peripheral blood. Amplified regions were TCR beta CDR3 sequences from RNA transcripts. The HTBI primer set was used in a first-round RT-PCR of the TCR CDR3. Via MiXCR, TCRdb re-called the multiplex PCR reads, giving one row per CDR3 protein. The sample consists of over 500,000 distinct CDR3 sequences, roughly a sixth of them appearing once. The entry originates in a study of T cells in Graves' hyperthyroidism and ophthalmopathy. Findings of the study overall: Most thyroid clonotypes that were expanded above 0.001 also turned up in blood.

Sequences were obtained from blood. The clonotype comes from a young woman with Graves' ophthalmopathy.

The CDR3 is CASSPSGGNINQPQHF. The CDR3 nucleotides read TGTGCCAGCAGTCCGTCAGGGGGCAATATCAATCAGCCCCAGCATTTT. The chain uses TRBV27 and TRBJ1-5; 8 bases align to TRBD1. Trimming at V came to 5 bases and at J to 3 bases, leaving 9 bases not matched to a gene. There are 16 residues in the CDR3. The V gene's germline CDR1 is MNHEY and CDR2 SMNVEV (reference sequence).